These 12 T cell receptor beta chains came from one sample sequenced in a study of control samples from healthy donors and cancer patients. The repertoire was sequenced with immunoSEQ multiplex PCR; TCRdb's copy has only in-frame clones and lacks some. The sample consists of some 120,000 clones, approximately 94% of them appearing once. The sample was blood. These receptors all stem from a young man in good health.

This chain uses TRBV5-1 with TRBJ2-5; 7 nucleotides align to TRBD1. V trimming: 0 bases; J trimming: 3 bases; junction bases outside the gene matches: 5. Germline CDR1 SGHRS, CDR2 YFSETQ. The length of the CDR3 is 15 residues. The CDR3 protein is CASSLAPTGEETQYF. CDR3 nucleotide sequence: TGCGCCAGCAGCTTGGCCCCCACAGGGGAAGAGACCCAGTACTTC. Complete variable domain (other parts from reference TRBV5-1 and TRBJ2-5): KAGVTQTPRYLIKTRGQQVTLSCSPISGHRSVSWYQQTPGQGLQFLFEYFSETQRNKGNFPGRFSGRQFSNSRSEMNVSTLELGDSALYLCASSLAPTGEETQYFGPGTRLLVL.

The CDR3 coding sequence is TGTGCCAGCAGCTTAAGGCAGGGGGCTCTCGAGCAGTACTTC. Translated: CASSLRQGALEQYF. This chain uses TRBV7-2 with TRBJ2-7; 8 bases are a match to TRBD1. This CDR3 is built from 14 residues. Germline V gene sequence: CDR1 SGHTA, CDR2 FQGNSA. With V trimmed by 2 bases and J by 6 bases, 6 bases remained unmatched.

This chain links TRBV25-1 with TRBJ2-1, with no clear D. Germline V gene lookup returns CDR1 MGHDK and CDR2 SYGVNS. The ends were cut back, 3 bases at V and 8 bases at J, with 2 bases in the middle. The CDR3 consists of 10 residues. This chain's CDR3 is CASSDYEQFF. In nucleotides, the CDR3 is TGTGCCAGCAGTGATTATGAGCAGTTCTTC. The full variable domain, completed using reference TRBV25-1 and TRBJ2-1, is EADIYQTPRYLVIGTGKKITLECSQTMGHDKMYWYQQDPGMELHLIHYSYGVNSTEKGDLSSESTVSRIRTEHFPLTLESARPSHTSQYLCASSDYEQFFGPGTRLTVL.

The V call is TRBV27, the J call TRBJ1-2; D gene ambiguous. The germline gives CDR1 MNHEY, CDR2 SMNVEV (reference sequence). Deletions cut 4 bases from V and 4 bases from J, with 25 bases between. CDR3 length equals 18 residues. Here the CDR3 reads CASSCFREARTVFYGYTF. The DNA of the CDR3 is TGTGCCAGCAGTTGTTTCCGGGAGGCCCGGACCGTTTTCTATGGCTACACCTTC.

The V call is TRBV3-1 (or the pseudogene TRBV3-2), the J call TRBJ1-2; D might be TRBD1 (6 bases). Germline V gene sequence: CDR1 LGHDT, CDR2 YNNKEL (reference sequence). CDR3 size: 14 residues. Trimming stripped 3 bases from V and 6 bases from J, with 14 bases between. The CDR3 DNA sequence: TGTGCCAGCAGCCATCGATCAGGGGCGGATGGCTACACCTTC. Translation gives CASSHRSGADGYTF.

The chain combines TRBV4-1 with TRBJ1-2; unclear D gene. In germline, CDR1 is MGHRA, CDR2 YSYEKL. Trimming removed 4 bases from V and 4 bases from J, with 16 bases in between. The length of the CDR3 is 15 residues. The CDR3 region has the DNA TGCGCCAGCAGCCCTCTTTCCGGGGTCTTCTATGGCTACACCTTC. As protein: CASSPLSGVFYGYTF.

This rearrangement joins TRBV6-2 or TRBV6-3 to TRBJ1-4, with D tentatively TRBD1 (6 bases). There are 14 residues in the CDR3. CDR1 is MNHEY and CDR2 is SVGEGT in the germline V gene. Trimming removed 6 bases at V and 6 bases at J, with 14 bases between. CDR3 sequence (DNA): TGTGCCAGCAGCCGCGTAGGGGGATATGAAAAACTGTTTTTT. Translated: CASSRVGGYEKLFF.

This chain uses TRBV7-9 with TRBJ1-3; 7 bases map to TRBD1. The CDR3 has 15 amino acids. With 5 bases clipped from V and 3 bases from J, the junction kept 7 bases outside the gene matches. Germline CDR1 and CDR2: SEHNR and FQNEAQ (reference sequence). DNA of the CDR3: TGTGCCAGCAGCCCAGGGGGTTTTGGTGGAAACACCATATATTTT. This encodes CASSPGGFGGNTIYF.

The rearrangement uses TRBV5-6 and TRBJ2-5; D is unclear. Germline loops: CDR1 SGHDT, CDR2 YYEEEE. This CDR3 spans 15 amino acids. Trimming removed 4 bases from V and 5 bases from J, with 18 bases in between. In DNA, the CDR3 is TGTGCCAGCAGCCCGGACGTAGGCTTAGGGGAGACCCAGTACTTC. It specifies CASSPDVGLGETQYF.

DNA for the CDR3: TGTGCCAGCAGCTTAGCGCGGACGGGCACTGAAGCTTTCTTT. Protein: CASSLARTGTEAFF. The rearrangement uses TRBV7-9 and TRBJ1-1; D gene uncertain. The CDR3 covers 14 residues. V was pared by 0 bases and J by 4 bases, with 9 bases between. The germline V gene has CDR1 SEHNR and CDR2 FQNEAQ (reference sequence).

The V gene is TRBV10-2, the J gene TRBJ1-2, with 8 bases matching TRBD1. V was pared by 4 bases and J by 4 bases, with 5 bases of the junction left unmatched. The CDR3 has 14 residues. Germline CDR1 is WSHSY and CDR2 is SAAADI. Here the CDR3 DNA reads TGCGCCAGCAGTGGTCAGGGGGCGGGCTATGGCTACACCTTC. This sequence encodes CASSGQGAGYGYTF.

This clone was observed once. The CDR3 loop is CASSLKNPDRNYEQYF. The CDR3 region has the DNA TGTGCCAGCAGCTTAAAAAATCCTGACAGAAACTACGAGCAGTACTTC. This rearrangement joins TRBV13 to TRBJ2-7; tentatively, D is TRBD1 (5 bases). The CDR3 loop spans 16 amino acids. V was shortened by 2 bases and J by 3 bases, with 17 bases between the two germline ends. CDR1 and CDR2 from the germline V gene are PRHDT and FYEKMQ (reference sequence).